This paragraph reports one T cell receptor beta chain. Antigen: not known. This sample was included in a study of long-term antiretroviral therapy in people with HIV. Study-level results: Relative to transplant donor controls, diversity remained lower despite increasing after ART. Blood obtained between about 2004 and 2017 may reflect older ART regimens. Regardless of time point, clones expanded before ART dominated the repertoire.

This was the immunoSEQ v3.0 assay at survey level. TCRdb's copy holds only in-frame clones and misses some; the assay was immunoSEQ multiplex PCR. Of about 12,000 clones listed, around 77% were seen once; the top ten hold roughly an eighth. Germline-derived CDR1 and CDR2 are MDHEN and SYDVKM. CDR3 length: 14 residues. Trimming pared 4 bases from V and 2 bases from J, leaving 10 bases between. Specimens carried about 0.85-11 million cryopreserved PBMC before DNA extraction. This receptor was taken from a woman under 30 with HIV. The specimen was unsorted PBMCs, collected 1.3 years after starting antiretroviral therapy. The V gene is TRBV28, the J gene TRBJ2-3; D is possibly TRBD2 (5 bases). CDR3 protein: CASSYPDYTDTQYF. For the CDR3, the DNA is TGTGCCAGCAGTTACCCCGACTACACAGATACGCAGTATTTT.